This T cell receptor (beta chain) was recovered during a study of T cell responses to AZD1222 COVID-19 vaccine. Note on this clone: Its antigen is unknown.

Study observations and caveats: Every sample of the repertoires postdated the peak T cell response. Spike-specific TCR breadth and depth went up after people got two AZD1222 doses. Donors skewed white British and female; clonal diversity was possibly underestimated.

V lost 4 bases, J lost 10 bases, and 20 bases lay in between. Germline V gene data show CDR1 as MNHEY and CDR2 as SMNVEV (reference sequence). The CDR3 runs 16 residues. Assay used: immunoSEQ multiplex PCR; TCRdb lists only in-frame clones, some missing. Of about 120,000 clones listed, about 86% are singletons. The sample was peripheral blood, taken 28 days after the second AZD1222 dose. The TCR comes from an adult who received the AZD1222 COVID-19 vaccine. The V call is TRBV27, the J call TRBJ1-6; D possibly corresponds to TRBD1 (6 bases). The CDR3 nucleotides read TGTGCCAGCAGTTCCCGGGCGGGGGGGCCCCTCTCACCCCTCCACTTT. It specifies CASSSRAGGPLSPLHF.